This T cell receptor (beta chain) was captured by sequencing in a study of blood T cell repertoires in COVID-19. Study details: The United States, Italy and Spain provided the acute and convalescent COVID-19 samples. Sources were T cells, B-cell-depleted T cells, or PBMCs; the material itself was cDNA or gDNA.

This CDR3 is built from 15 residues. Per the germline V gene, CDR1 is MNHEY and CDR2 is SMNVEV (reference sequence). V shed 6 bases, J shed 5 bases, and the junction held 10 bases outside the gene matches. In the original processing: Reference gene primers were amplified, and this amplification served to estimate nucleated cell counts. Using immunoSEQ multiplex PCR, the repertoire was profiled, and TCRdb retains in-frame clones only, with some absent. V and J calls and clone size are those listed in that table; D and trimming were worked out from the DNA. In the table there are about 260,000 clones, 70% to 90% of which are singletons.

This chain uses TRBV27 with TRBJ2-1; 7 bases match TRBD2. This receptor was obtained from a young man with active or convalescent COVID-19. The sequencing sample was made of peripheral blood. CDR3 bases: TGTGCCAGCAGCTTTGGAGCGGGGCTAAACAATGAGCAGTTCTTC. Translation: CASSFGAGLNNEQFF.